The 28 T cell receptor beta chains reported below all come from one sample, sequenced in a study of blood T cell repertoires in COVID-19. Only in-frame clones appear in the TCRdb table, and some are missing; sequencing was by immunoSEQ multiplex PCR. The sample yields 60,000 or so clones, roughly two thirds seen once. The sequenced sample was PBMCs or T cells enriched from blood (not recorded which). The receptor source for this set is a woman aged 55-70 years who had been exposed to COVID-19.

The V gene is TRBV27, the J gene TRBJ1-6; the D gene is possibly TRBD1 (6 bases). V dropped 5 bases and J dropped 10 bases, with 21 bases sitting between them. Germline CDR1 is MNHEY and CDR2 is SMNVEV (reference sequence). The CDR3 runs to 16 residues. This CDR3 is CASSTFWGGGGSPLHF. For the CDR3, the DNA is TGTGCCAGCAGTACATTCTGGGGGGGTGGGGGCTCACCCCTCCACTTT.

CDR3 sequence: CASSPTSGNANEQFF. The CDR3, as DNA: TGTGCCAGCAGCCCGACTAGCGGGAATGCGAATGAGCAGTTCTTC. The chain links TRBV3-1 (or the pseudogene TRBV3-2) to TRBJ2-1; 11 nucleotides align to TRBD2. The CDR3 runs to 15 residues. Germline CDR1 reads LGHDT; CDR2 reads YNNKEL (reference sequence). The J segment lost 7 bases and the V segment lost 4 bases, leaving 6 bases of the junction unmatched.

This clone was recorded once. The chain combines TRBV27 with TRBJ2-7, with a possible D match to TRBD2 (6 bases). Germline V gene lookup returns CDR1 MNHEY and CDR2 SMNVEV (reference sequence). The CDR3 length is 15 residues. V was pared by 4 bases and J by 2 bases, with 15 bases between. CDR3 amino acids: CASSSMGLVAYEQYF. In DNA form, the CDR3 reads TGTGCCAGCAGTTCAATGGGACTGGTTGCCTACGAGCAGTACTTC.

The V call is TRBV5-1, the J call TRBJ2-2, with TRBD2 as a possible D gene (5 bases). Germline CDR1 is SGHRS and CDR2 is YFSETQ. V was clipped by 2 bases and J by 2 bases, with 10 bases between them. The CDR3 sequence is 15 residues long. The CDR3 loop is CASSLDRGNTGELFF. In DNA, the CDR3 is TGCGCCAGCAGCTTAGATCGGGGAAACACCGGGGAGCTGTTTTTT. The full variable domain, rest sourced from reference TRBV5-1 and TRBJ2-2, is KAGVTQTPRYLIKTRGQQVTLSCSPISGHRSVSWYQQTPGQGLQFLFEYFSETQRNKGNFPGRFSGRQFSNSRSEMNVSTLELGDSALYLCASSLDRGNTGELFFGEGSRLTVL.

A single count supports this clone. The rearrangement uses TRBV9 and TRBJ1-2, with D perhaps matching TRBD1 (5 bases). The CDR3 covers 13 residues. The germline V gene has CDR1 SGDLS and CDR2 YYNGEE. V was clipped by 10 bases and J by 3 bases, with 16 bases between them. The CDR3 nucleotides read TGTGCCTCCACCCCCACAGGCTACTATGGCTACACCTTC. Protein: CASTPTGYYGYTF.

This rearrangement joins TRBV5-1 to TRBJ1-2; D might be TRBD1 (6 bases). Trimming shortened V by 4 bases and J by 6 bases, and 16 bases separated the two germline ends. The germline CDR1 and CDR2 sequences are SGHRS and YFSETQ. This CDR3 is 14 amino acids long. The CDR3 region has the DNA TGCGCCAGCAGCCTCGGGACATCCAGGGATGGCTACACCTTC. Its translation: CASSLGTSRDGYTF.

CDR3 protein: CATNRDSTDTQYF. The CDR3 bases are TGTGCCACCAACCGGGACTCCACAGATACGCAGTATTTT. The chain combines TRBV24-1 with TRBJ2-3, with D possibly matching TRBD2 (6 bases). CDR3 length: 13 amino acids. Trimming cost V 8 bases and J 2 bases, with 10 bases left between them. The germline CDR1 and CDR2 sequences are KGHDR and SFDVKD.

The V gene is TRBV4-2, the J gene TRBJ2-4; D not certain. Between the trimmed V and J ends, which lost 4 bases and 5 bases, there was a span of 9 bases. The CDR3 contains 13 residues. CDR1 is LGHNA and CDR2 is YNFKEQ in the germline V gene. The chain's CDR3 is CASSRLGENIQYF. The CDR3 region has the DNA TGTGCCAGCAGCCGCCTAGGTGAAAACATTCAGTACTTC.

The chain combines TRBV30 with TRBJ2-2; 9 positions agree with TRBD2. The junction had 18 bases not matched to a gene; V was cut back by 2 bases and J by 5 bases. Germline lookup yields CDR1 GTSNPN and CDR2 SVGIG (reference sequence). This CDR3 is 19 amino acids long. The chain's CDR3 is CAWSHVDSRGGRGTGELFF. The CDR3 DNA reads TGTGCCTGGAGTCATGTGGACTCGCGGGGGGGACGGGGGACCGGGGAGCTGTTTTTT.

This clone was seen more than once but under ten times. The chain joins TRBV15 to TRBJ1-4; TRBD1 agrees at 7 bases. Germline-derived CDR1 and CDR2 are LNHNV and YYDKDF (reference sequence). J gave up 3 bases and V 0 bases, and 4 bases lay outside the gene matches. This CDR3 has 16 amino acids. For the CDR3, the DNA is TGTGCCACCAGCAGAGAGGTGGGGACAGCTAATGAAAAACTGTTTTTT. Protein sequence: CATSREVGTANEKLFF. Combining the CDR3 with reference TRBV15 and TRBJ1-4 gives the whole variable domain DAMVIQNPRYQVTQFGKPVTLSCSQTLNHNVMYWYQQKSSQAPKLLFHYYDKDFNNEADTPDNFQSRRPNTSFCFLDIRSPGLGDTAMYLCATSREVGTANEKLFFGSGTQLSVL.

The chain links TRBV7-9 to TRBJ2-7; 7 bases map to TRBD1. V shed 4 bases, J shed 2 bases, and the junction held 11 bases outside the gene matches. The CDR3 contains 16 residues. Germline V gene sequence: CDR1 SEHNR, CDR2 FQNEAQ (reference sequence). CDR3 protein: CASSSYSSGTAYEQYF. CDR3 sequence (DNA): TGTGCCAGCAGCTCGTATTCTTCCGGGACAGCCTACGAGCAGTACTTC. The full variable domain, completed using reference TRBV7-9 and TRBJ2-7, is DTGVSQNPRHKITKRGQNVTFRCDPISEHNRLYWYRQTLGQGPEFLTYFQNEAQLEKSRLLSDRFSAERPKGSFSTLEIQRTEQGDSAMYLCASSSYSSGTAYEQYFGPGTRLTVT.

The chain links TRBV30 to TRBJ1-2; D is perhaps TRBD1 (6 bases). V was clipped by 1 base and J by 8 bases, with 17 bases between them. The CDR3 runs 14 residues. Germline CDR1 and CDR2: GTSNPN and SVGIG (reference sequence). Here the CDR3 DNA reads TGTGCCTGGAGTGGATCAAGGGGGGGGCAGGGCTACACCTTC. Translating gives CAWSGSRGGQGYTF.

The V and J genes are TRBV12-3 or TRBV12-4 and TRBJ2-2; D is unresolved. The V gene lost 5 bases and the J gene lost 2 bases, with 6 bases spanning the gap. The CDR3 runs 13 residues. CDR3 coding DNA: TGTGCCAGCAGTACACCAAACACCGGGGAGCTGTTTTTT. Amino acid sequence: CASSTPNTGELFF.

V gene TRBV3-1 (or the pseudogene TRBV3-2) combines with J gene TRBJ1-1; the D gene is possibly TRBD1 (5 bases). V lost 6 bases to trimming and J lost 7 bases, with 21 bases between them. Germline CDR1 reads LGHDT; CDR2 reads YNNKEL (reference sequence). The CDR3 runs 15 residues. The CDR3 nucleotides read TGTGCCAGCAGTCTAGGGGTGGTGTCTGTAGTTGAAGCTTTCTTT. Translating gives CASSLGVVSVVEAFF.

CDR3 sequence (DNA): TGTGCCAGCAGGACAGGGGGATTTGACACTGAAGCTTTCTTT. As protein: CASRTGGFDTEAFF. The chain combines TRBV6-5 with TRBJ1-1, with 9 bases matching TRBD1. V lost 6 bases and J lost 3; bases outside the gene matches: 5. This CDR3 has 14 amino acids. The germline gives CDR1 MNHEY, CDR2 SVGAGI.

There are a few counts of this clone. The CDR3 bases are TGCGCCAGCAGCCATTCAGTCGGACAGGGGACTAACTATGGCTACACCTTC. Amino acid sequence: CASSHSVGQGTNYGYTF. The chain combines TRBV4-3 with TRBJ1-2; TRBD1 aligns across 9 bases. The germline CDR1 and CDR2 sequences are LGHNA and YSLEER. CDR3 length: 17 residues. Unmatched junction bases numbered 8, after V lost 3 bases and J lost 0 bases.

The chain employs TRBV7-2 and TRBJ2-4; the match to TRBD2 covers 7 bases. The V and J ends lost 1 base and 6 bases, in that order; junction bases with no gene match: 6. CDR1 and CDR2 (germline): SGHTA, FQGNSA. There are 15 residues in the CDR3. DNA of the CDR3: TGTGCCAGCAGCTTAGAGGGGTCTAGCGGAAACATTCAGTACTTC. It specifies CASSLEGSSGNIQYF.

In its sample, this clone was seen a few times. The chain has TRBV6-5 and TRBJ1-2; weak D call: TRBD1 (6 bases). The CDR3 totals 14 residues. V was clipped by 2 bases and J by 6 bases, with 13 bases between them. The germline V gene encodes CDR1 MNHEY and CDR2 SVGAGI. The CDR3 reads CASSYALGADGYTF. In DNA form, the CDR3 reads TGTGCCAGCAGTTACGCCTTGGGGGCCGATGGCTACACCTTC.

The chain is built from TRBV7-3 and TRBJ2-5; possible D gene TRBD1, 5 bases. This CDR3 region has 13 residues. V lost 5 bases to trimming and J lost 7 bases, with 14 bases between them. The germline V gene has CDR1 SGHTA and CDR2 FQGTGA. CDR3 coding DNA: TGTGCCAGCAGCCCGGACCACCAGGGGACCCAGTACTTC. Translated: CASSPDHQGTQYF.

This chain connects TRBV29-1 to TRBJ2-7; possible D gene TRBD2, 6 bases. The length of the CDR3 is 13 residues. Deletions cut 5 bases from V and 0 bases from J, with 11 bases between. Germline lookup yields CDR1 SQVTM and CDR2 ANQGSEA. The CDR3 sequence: CSVWGTYSYEQYF. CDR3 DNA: TGCAGCGTTTGGGGGACTTACTCCTACGAGCAGTACTTC.

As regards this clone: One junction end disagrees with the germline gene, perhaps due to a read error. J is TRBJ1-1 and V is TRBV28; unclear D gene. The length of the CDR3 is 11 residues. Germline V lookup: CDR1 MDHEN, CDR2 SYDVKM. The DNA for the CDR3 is TGTGTCAGCAGTACACGCCTTGAAGCTTTCTTT. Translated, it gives CVSSTRLEAFF.

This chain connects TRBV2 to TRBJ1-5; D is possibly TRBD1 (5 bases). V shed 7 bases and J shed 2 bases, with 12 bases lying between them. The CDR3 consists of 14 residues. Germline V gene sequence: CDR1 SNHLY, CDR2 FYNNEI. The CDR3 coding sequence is TGTGCCAGCAACCGAGGGGAGGGCAATCAGCCCCAGCATTTT. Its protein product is CASNRGEGNQPQHF. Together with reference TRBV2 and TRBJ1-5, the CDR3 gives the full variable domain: EPEVTQTPSHQVTQMGQEVILRCVPISNHLYFYWYRQILGQKVEFLVSFYNNEISEKSEIFDDQFSVERPDGSNFTLKIRSTKLEDSAMYFCASNRGEGNQPQHFGDGTRLSIL.

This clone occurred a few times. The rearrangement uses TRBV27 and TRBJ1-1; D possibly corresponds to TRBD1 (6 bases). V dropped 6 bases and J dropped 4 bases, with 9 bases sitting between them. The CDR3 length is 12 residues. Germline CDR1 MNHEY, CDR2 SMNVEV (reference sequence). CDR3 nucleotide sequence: TGTGCCAGCAGCGGGGGGCCCACTGAAGCTTTCTTT. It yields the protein CASSGGPTEAFF.

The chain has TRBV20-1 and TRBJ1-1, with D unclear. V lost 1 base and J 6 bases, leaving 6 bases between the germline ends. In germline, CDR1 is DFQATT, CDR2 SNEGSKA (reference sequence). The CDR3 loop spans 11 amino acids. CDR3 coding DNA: TGCAGTGCTAGAGGTCGCGCTGAAGCTTTCTTT. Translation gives CSARGRAEAFF.

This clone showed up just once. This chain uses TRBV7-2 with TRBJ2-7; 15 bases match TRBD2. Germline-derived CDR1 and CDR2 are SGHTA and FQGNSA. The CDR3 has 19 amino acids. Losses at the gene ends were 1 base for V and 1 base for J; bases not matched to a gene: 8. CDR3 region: CASSLVGLAGGVGSYEQYF. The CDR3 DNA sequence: TGTGCCAGCAGCTTAGTGGGACTAGCGGGAGGAGTGGGATCCTACGAGCAGTACTTC. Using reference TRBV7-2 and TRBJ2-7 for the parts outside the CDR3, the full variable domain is GAGVSQSPSNKVTEKGKDVELRCDPISGHTALYWYRQSLGQGLEFLIYFQGNSAPDKSGLPSDRFSAERTGGSVSTLTIQRTQQEDSAVYLCASSLVGLAGGVGSYEQYFGPGTRLTVT.

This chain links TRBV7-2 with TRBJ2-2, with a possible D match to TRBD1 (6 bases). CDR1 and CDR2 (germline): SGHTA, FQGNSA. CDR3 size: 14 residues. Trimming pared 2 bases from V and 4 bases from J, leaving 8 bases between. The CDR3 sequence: CASSLKGGTGELFF. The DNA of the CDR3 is TGTGCCAGCAGCTTAAAAGGGGGCACCGGGGAGCTGTTTTTT.

The CDR3 loop reads CASRPGGGAVTEAFF. The CDR3 nucleotides are TGTGCCAGCAGACCCGGGGGTGGGGCAGTCACTGAAGCTTTCTTT. This chain connects TRBV6-5 to TRBJ1-1; a possible D gene is TRBD1 (5 bases). Germline lookup yields CDR1 MNHEY and CDR2 SVGAGI. CDR3 length: 15 amino acids. The germline V and J ends were trimmed by 6 bases and 4 bases, with 18 bases remaining between them.

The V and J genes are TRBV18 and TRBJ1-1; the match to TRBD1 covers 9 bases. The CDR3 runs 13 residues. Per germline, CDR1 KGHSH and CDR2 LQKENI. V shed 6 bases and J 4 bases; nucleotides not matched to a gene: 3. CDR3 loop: CASSPTGGTEAFF. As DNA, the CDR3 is TGTGCCAGCTCCCCGACAGGGGGCACTGAAGCTTTCTTT.